This T cell receptor beta chain was documented in a study of cytomegalovirus exposure and HLA in healthy donors. Vbeta (60) and Jbeta (13) primers were used in the PCR. Data came from immunoSEQ multiplex PCR; TCRdb stores just in-frame clones and leaves some out. The table shows roughly 190,000 clones, with roughly 84% occurring only once. V was shortened by 4 bases and J by 5 bases, with 8 bases between the two germline ends. The CDR3 runs to 12 residues. CDR1 is SEHNR and CDR2 is FQNEAQ in the germline V gene (reference sequence). To note about this clone: Its cognate antigen is unknown.

Regarding the study as a whole: Association of approximately 16,000 TCR beta sequences with HLA alleles was found at 0.05 false discovery rate in a later analysis. For presence/absence analyses, sequencing depth was assumed to be roughly uniform across donors.

This TCR was sampled from a woman between 45 and 60 years old in good health and CMV-seropositive. The V call is TRBV7-9, the J call TRBJ1-2; no definite D call. The sequenced sample was PBMCs. CDR3 sequence reads: CASSSPLYGYTF. CDR3 DNA sequence: TGTGCCAGCAGCTCACCTCTATATGGCTACACCTTC.